This TCR beta chain was observed in a study of cytomegalovirus exposure and HLA in healthy donors. Across the whole study: Previous work identified 117 million unique TCR beta sequences from about 179 million T cells.

This CDR3 is built from 15 residues. The V and J ends lost 2 bases and 1 base respectively, with 8 bases between them. CDR1 is MNHEY and CDR2 is SMNVEV in the germline V gene (reference sequence). PCR was performed using 60 Vbeta and 13 Jbeta primers. Data came from immunoSEQ multiplex PCR; TCRdb stores just in-frame clones and leaves some out. The sample shows over 150,000 clones, roughly 82% of them seen only once. Study-wide points: Analyzed later, association rates of TCRs varied across HLA loci, with DRB1 most and HLA-C fewest.

Note on this clone: What it binds is unknown.

This chain connects TRBV27 to TRBJ2-2; D not resolved. Sequenced material: PBMCs. The sequence was obtained from a girl aged 5 to 17 in good health and CMV-seropositive. In DNA, the CDR3 is TGTGCCAGCAGTTTAGACAAGGAGAACACCGGGGAGCTGTTTTTT. Protein sequence: CASSLDKENTGELFF.